This TCR beta chain was sequenced during a study of T cells in localized non-small cell lung cancer. Profiled with immunoSEQ multiplex PCR; TCRdb holds only in-frame clones, not every one. The table shows 30,000 or so clones, with roughly 90% occurring only once. Concerning this clone: The target antigen is unknown.

Study-level findings and limits: Clonality of T cells reached its maximum in uninvolved adjacent lung, surpassing tumor.

V lost 7 bases to trimming and J lost 3 bases, with 15 bases between them. Germline-derived CDR1 and CDR2 are SEHNR and FQNEAQ (reference sequence). CDR3 length equals 15 residues. This receptor was taken from a female donor over 55 with stage I lung adenocarcinoma. The sample in question was peripheral blood, obtained before any cancer treatment. The chain uses TRBV7-9 and TRBJ2-2; D gene uncertain. The DNA of the CDR3 is TGTGCCAGCAATCTCCCAGGTCCGTACACCGGGGAGCTGTTTTTT. It codes for CASNLPGPYTGELFF.